Sequencing of this T cell receptor (beta chain) was carried out in a study of beta chain features in type 1 diabetes. Study-wide points: Lower insertion and higher deletion counts appeared at VDJ junctions in type 1 diabetes patients. Type 1 diabetes patients had TCRB CDR3s that were shorter (moderately but significantly so) in all four CD4+ subsets. The influence of HLA type on TCRB rearrangement stayed undetermined.

Since all of the isolated RNA was reverse transcribed, expressed TCRB transcripts were what got sequenced. Some clones are missing from TCRdb's copy, which holds only in-frame ones; the method was immunoSEQ multiplex PCR. The table lists approximately 170,000 clones, 7.5% to 8.5% of them singletons. The authors sorted CD4+ naive, central memory, regulatory and stem cell-like memory cells via CD45RO/CCR7/CD25/CD127/CD95/CD27. This clone was observed a few times. The antigen remains unidentified. V was clipped by 4 bases and J by 7 bases; unmatched bases: 3. The CDR3 has 12 amino acids. Germline CDR1 reads ENHRY; CDR2 reads SYGVKD.

The sequencing input was central memory CD4+ T cells from blood. The source of this sequence is a man aged 18 to 30 with type 1 diabetes. The chain combines TRBV10-3 with TRBJ1-2, with 7 positions matching TRBD1. In DNA form, the CDR3 reads TGTGCCATCAGTGGACAGGGTAGTGGCTACACCTTC. The encoded protein is CAISGQGSGYTF.